A selection of T cell receptor beta chains follows, all from one sample in a study of T cells in Graves' hyperthyroidism and ophthalmopathy. TCRdb re-analysed the multiplex PCR reads in MiXCR, keeping a single row per CDR3 protein. The data show 380,000 or so distinct CDR3 sequences, 11% to 15% seen once. The sequenced sample consisted of blood. Every receptor here comes from a woman aged 25-40 years with Graves' hyperthyroidism. Each CDR3 is given with its conserved first and last residue.

V	J	CDR3
TRBV20-1	TRBJ2-3	CSATPRGRDVTDTQYF
TRBV12-3/TRBV12-4	TRBJ2-3	CASRRTPVGGTDTQYF
TRBV20-1	TRBJ1-5	CSARDLGEGNQPQHF
TRBV6-1	TRBJ2-3	CASSNPVDTQYF
TRBV29-1	TRBJ1-1	CSVEQGSTEAFF
TRBV6-1	TRBJ2-3	CASTGLTGIAGAREDTQYF
TRBV7-3	TRBJ2-1	CASSLTFSVSYNEQFF
TRBV28	TRBJ1-1	CASSFGVGTEAFF
TRBV5-4	TRBJ2-5	CASSFVDREEETQYF
TRBV6-1	TRBJ2-5	CASSRVGGSGLTEETQYF
TRBV24-1	TRBJ2-3	CATEAGGATDTQYF
TRBV6-1	TRBJ1-4	CASSPGQFATNEKLFF
TRBV30	TRBJ1-5	CAVWTGGNQPQHF
TRBV2	TRBJ1-5	CASSEATSGFQPQHF
TRBV20-1	TRBJ2-2	CSARVPQSGKSTGELFF
TRBV3-1	TRBJ1-1	CASSHRRGASEAFF
TRBV20-1	TRBJ1-1	CSAAAGSNTEAFF
TRBV28	TRBJ2-5	CASRTGTSALETQYF
TRBV7-8	TRBJ2-1	CASSAAGASYNEQFF
TRBV7-7	TRBJ2-3	CASSIEKQGPYTDTQYF
TRBV2	TRBJ2-1	CASGRPGNEQFF
TRBV20-1	TRBJ2-5	CSARRAETQYF
TRBV10-3	TRBJ1-1	CAISEYSTGREFLTKAFF
TRBV7-2	TRBJ2-1	CASRRGGVPNEQFF
TRBV11-2	TRBJ1-2	CASSSYVDGTNGYTF
TRBV10-3	TRBJ1-5	CAISEDRPAPQHF
TRBV2	TRBJ2-2	CASSEAAVGIATGELFF
TRBV20-1	TRBJ2-7	CSARPLAGSYEQYF
TRBV27	TRBJ2-3	CASSSPGLSTDTQYF
TRBV7-9	TRBJ2-5	CASCPGTSLKAQYF
TRBV4-3	TRBJ2-3	CASSQGLASGMTTDTQYF
TRBV7-8	TRBJ2-1	CASSPAAGLSYNEQFF
TRBV13	TRBJ2-4	CASSLLGLAKNIQYF
TRBV7-8	TRBJ2-7	CASSSRQRLYEQYF
TRBV12-3/TRBV12-4	TRBJ1-2	CASSPGGDLYGYTF
TRBV20-1	TRBJ2-1	CSAPRRNEQFF
TRBV12-3/TRBV12-4	TRBJ1-5	CASRESTGESNQPQHF
TRBV7-8	TRBJ2-2	CASRRDRAVTGELFF
TRBV7-9	TRBJ2-1	CASSLGWAVESDEQFF
TRBV28	TRBJ2-2	CASRIGTENTGELFF
TRBV4-3	TRBJ1-5	CASSQSGSVDQPQHF
TRBV27	TRBJ2-7	CASSPHVNSAGGPGEQYF
TRBV6-1	TRBJ1-4	CASSELQGGPQEKLFF
TRBV5-1	TRBJ2-7	CASSLFSGGDEQYF
TRBV20-1	TRBJ2-1	CSAVVGGNNEQFF
TRBV28	TRBJ1-5	CASTESNQPQHF
TRBV12-3/TRBV12-4	TRBJ1-5	CASFPDQPQHF
TRBV28	TRBJ1-5	CASSSSHRAQPQHF
TRBV20-1	TRBJ1-4	CSARDPPAKLFF
TRBV7-9	TRBJ1-1	CASSLDNYMGTEAFF
TRBV6-1	TRBJ2-7	CASTETYAPYEQYF
TRBV6-6	TRBJ2-1	CASSYSTSGWDEQFF